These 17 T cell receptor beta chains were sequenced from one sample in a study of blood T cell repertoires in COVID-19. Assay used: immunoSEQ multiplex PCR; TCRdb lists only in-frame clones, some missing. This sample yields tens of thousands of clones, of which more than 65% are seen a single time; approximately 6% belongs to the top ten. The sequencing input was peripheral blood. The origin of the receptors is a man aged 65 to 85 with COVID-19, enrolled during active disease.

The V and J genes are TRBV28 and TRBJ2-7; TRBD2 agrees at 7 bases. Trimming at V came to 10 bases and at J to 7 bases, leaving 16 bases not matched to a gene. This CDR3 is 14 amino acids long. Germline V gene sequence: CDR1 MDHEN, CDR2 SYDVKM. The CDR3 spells CAIVSAGAAREQYF. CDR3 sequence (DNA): TGTGCCATTGTGAGTGCGGGAGCTGCCCGGGAGCAGTACTTC. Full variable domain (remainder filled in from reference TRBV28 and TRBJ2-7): DVKVTQSSRYLVKRTGEKVFLECVQDMDHENMFWYRQDPGLGLRLIYFSYDVKMKEKGDIPEGYSVSREKKERFSLILESASTNQTSMYLCAIVSAGAAREQYFGPGTRLTVT.

DNA of the CDR3: TGTGCCAGCAGTTTAAGCGGGTCCACCGGGGAGCTGTTTTTT. Amino acids: CASSLSGSTGELFF. V usage is TRBV28 and J usage is TRBJ2-2; D might be TRBD2 (6 bases). Germline loops: CDR1 MDHEN, CDR2 SYDVKM. This CDR3 has 14 residues. The germline V and J ends were trimmed by 2 bases and 4 bases, with 8 bases remaining between them. Drawing the rest from reference TRBV28 and TRBJ2-2, the complete variable domain is DVKVTQSSRYLVKRTGEKVFLECVQDMDHENMFWYRQDPGLGLRLIYFSYDVKMKEKGDIPEGYSVSREKKERFSLILESASTNQTSMYLCASSLSGSTGELFFGEGSRLTVL.

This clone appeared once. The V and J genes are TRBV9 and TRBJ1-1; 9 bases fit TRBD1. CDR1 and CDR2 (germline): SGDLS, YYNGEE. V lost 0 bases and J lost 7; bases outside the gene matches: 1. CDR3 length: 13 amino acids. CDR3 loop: CASSVVTGGEAFF. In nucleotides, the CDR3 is TGTGCCAGCAGCGTAGTGACAGGGGGTGAAGCTTTCTTT.

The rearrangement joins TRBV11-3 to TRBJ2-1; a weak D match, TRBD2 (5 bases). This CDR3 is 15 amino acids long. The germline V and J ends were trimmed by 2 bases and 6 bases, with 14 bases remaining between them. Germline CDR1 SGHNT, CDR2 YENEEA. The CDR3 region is CASSLNGMAFNEQFF. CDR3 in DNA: TGTGCCAGCAGCTTAAACGGGATGGCTTTCAATGAGCAGTTCTTC.

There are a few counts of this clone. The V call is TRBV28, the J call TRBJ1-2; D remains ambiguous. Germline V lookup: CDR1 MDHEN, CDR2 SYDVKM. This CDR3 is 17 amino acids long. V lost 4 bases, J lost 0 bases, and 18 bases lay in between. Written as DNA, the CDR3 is TGTGCCAGCAGTTCCGAGGGATCGGACGGTTCTAACTATGGCTACACCTTC. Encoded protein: CASSSEGSDGSNYGYTF.

The CDR3, as DNA: TGTGCCAGCAGCTCCGGGACAAACGGGGAAAAACTGTTTTTT. This gives the protein CASSSGTNGEKLFF. The rearrangement links TRBV9 to TRBJ1-4; possible D gene TRBD1, 6 bases. Germline CDR1 is SGDLS and CDR2 is YYNGEE. Trimming removed 4 bases from V and 8 bases from J, with 15 bases in between. The CDR3 is 14 amino acids.

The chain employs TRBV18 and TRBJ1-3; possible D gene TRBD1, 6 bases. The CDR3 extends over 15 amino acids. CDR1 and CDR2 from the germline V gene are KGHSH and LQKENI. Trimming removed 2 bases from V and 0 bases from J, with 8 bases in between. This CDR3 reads CASSPGQFSGNTIYF. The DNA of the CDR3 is TGTGCCAGCTCACCAGGACAGTTCTCTGGAAACACCATATATTTT.

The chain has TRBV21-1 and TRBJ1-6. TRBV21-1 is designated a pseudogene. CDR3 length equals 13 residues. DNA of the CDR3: TGTGCCAGCAGCATTGGAGGGAATTCACCCCTCCACTTT. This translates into CASSIGGNSPLHF.

CDR3 amino acids: CAWGRGSGNTIYF. The DNA of the CDR3 is TGTGCCTGGGGGCGGGGATCTGGAAACACCATATATTTT. The rearrangement joins TRBV30 to TRBJ1-3; D is ambiguous. The CDR3 runs 13 residues. Trimming stripped 5 bases from V and 1 base from J, with 9 bases between. Germline CDR1 and CDR2: GTSNPN and SVGIG (reference sequence).

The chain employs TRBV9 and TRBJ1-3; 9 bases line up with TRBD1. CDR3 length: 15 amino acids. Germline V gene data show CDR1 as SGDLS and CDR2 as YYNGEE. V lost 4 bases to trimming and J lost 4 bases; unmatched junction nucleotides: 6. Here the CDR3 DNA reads TGTGCCAGCAGCTTTGGGACAGGGTCGGGAAACACCATATATTTT. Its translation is CASSFGTGSGNTIYF.

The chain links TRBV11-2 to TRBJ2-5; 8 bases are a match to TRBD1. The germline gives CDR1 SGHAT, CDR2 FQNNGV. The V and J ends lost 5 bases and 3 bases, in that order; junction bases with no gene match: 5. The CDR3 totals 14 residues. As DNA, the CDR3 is TGTGCCAGCAGCCCCCCGACAGGGGAAGAGACCCAGTACTTC. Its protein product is CASSPPTGEETQYF.

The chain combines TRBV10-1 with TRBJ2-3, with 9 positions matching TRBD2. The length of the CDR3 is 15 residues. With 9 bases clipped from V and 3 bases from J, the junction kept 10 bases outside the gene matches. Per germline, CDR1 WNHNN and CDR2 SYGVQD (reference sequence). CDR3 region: CASSGGRANTDTQYF. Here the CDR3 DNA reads TGCGCCAGTTCTGGCGGGAGGGCGAATACAGATACGCAGTATTTT.

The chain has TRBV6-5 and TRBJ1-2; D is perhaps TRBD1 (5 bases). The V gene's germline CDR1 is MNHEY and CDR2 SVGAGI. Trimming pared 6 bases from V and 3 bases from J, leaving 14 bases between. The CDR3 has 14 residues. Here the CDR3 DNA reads TGTGCCAGCAGGCAGACGGGGGGTCACTATGGCTACACCTTC. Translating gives CASRQTGGHYGYTF.

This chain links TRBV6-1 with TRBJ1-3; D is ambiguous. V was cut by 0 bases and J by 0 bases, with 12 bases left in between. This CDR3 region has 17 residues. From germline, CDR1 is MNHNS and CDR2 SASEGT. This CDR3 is CASSEARRADSGNTIYF. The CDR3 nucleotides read TGTGCCAGCAGTGAAGCGAGGAGAGCCGACTCTGGAAACACCATATATTTT.

The CDR3 region has the DNA TGTGCCATCAGTGAGGACAGGGCTTCTGGGTACACTGAAGCTTTCTTT. Encoded protein: CAISEDRASGYTEAFF. The chain couples TRBV10-3 to TRBJ1-1; 7 bases match TRBD1. CDR3 length equals 16 residues. The V segment lost 2 bases and the J segment 3 bases; nucleotides outside the gene matches: 9. Looked up from germline, CDR1 is ENHRY and CDR2 is SYGVKD.

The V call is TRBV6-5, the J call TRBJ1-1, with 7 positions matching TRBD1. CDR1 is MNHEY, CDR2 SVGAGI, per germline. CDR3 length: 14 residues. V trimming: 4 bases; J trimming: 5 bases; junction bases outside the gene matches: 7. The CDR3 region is CASSSALTGTEAFF. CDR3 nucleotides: TGTGCCAGCAGTTCGGCTTTGACAGGGACTGAAGCTTTCTTT.

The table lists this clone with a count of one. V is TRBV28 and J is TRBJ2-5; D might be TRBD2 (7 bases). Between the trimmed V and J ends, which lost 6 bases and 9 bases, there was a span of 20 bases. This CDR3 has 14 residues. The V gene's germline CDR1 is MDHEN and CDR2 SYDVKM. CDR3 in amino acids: CASRGGAGLMAQYF. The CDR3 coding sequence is TGTGCCAGCAGGGGGGGGGCAGGGTTAATGGCCCAGTACTTC.